This T cell receptor beta chain was retrieved from a study of blood T cell repertoires in COVID-19 (dated by TCRdb to 2020 to 2021). About the investigation overall: Samples from collaborators originated in the United States, Italy and Spain and spanned both the acute and convalescent phases of COVID-19. Samples came from the ongoing ImmuneRACE study (first 160 participants) plus 1,254 subjects from 6 global collaborators. The repertoires were released in a freely available public database intended as a resource for research on the immune response to SARS-CoV-2. Where available, HLA class I and class II types were obtained from metadata supplied by the sample provider rather than from assay-based typing. Sample metadata almost always included a de-identified subject ID, COVID-19 status, age in years and sex. The prospective study material was composed of cDNA or gDNA derived from T cells, B-cell-depleted T cells, or PBMCs. The dataset comprised deeply sampled blood TCRbeta repertoires from subjects exposed to, actively infected with, or recovered from COVID-19. The investigation overall reported the following: The amount of clinical and demographic metadata varied by source and participant and was provided uncurated.

Enrolling through a virtual design, the prospective study's participants ranged in age from about 18 to 89 years and lived across 24 United States geographic areas. In the prospective study, participants were assigned to cohorts based on the clinical history participants reported in a screening survey and a study questionnaire. Recovered participants in ImmuneRACE Cohort 3 were defined as having two consecutive negative NP/OP PCR tests, clearance from a healthcare professional, or resolution of symptoms. In the prospective study, mobile phlebotomists collected whole blood, serum and a nasopharyngeal or oropharyngeal swab from each participant. Participants in the prospective study had the option to provide additional blood draws and questionnaires over a roughly 2-month period. Prospective study blood samples were shipped either frozen or at room temperature before DNA extraction. Worth noting for this clone: Its antigen remains undetermined. The input lacks base qualities; no much larger clone sits a single base away.

The immunoSEQ Assay, a bias-controlled multiplex PCR, was used to amplify TCRbeta CDR3 regions from genomic DNA. Turning to the authors' computational methods: The number of nucleated cells in each sample was estimated by amplification of reference gene primers within the assay. Sequence reads were collapsed and filtered to measure the absolute abundance of every unique TCRbeta CDR3 rearrangement. For each sample, productive Simpson clonality was calculated by taking the square root of Simpson's diversity index across productive rearrangements. As stored in TCRdb, this immuneACCESS dataset retains in-frame rearrangements with V and J assigned. A fraction of the clones does not appear; measured against another copy, unresolved V genes explain less than half of the discrepancy, and the remainder lacks a known reason. V, J and clone size are taken as reported in that table, and D and trimming were inferred from the DNA itself. This sample lists around 300,000 clones; 85% were detected once. Clones ranked in the top ten supply roughly 2.7% of the sample.

Germline trimming amounts to 7 bases on V and 8 bases on J, with 12 as the count of junction bases outside the gene matches. The germline V gene (reference sequence) gives CDR1 as GTSNPN and CDR2 as SVGIG. Including the terminal cysteine and phenylalanine, the CDR3 comprises 13 residues. Only the CDR3 DNA stays, 39 bases, in frame from base 1. The receptor's source is a woman between 45 and 65 years old who had recovered from COVID-19. Recombination joined TRBV30 with TRBJ1-1, with TRBD1 identical over 8 junction bases. Sequencing was performed on PBMCs or T cells enriched from blood (not recorded which). In nucleotide form, the sequence is TGTGCCTCCAAGGGAGACAGGGGTTTGGAAGCTTTCTTT. It translates as CASKGDRGLEAFF.